This T cell receptor beta chain was observed in a study of T cells in Graves' hyperthyroidism and ophthalmopathy. This CDR3 spans 14 amino acids. The V segment lost 6 bases and the J segment 6 bases; nucleotides outside the gene matches: 8. Germline lookup yields CDR1 ENHRY and CDR2 SYGVKD. Regions amplified from RNA transcripts were the TCR beta CDR3 regions. HTBI primers were employed in a first-round RT-PCR of the TCR CDR3. TCRdb reprocessed the multiplex PCR reads with MiXCR, giving one entry per CDR3 protein. Among approximately 510,000 distinct CDR3 sequences listed, about 46% were seen once. Those patients with uncontrolled infection, other autoimmune disease, pregnancy or lactation were excluded.

The source material was peripheral blood or thyroid tissue (not recorded which). The V call is TRBV10-3, the J call TRBJ2-5, with 9 bases lining up with TRBD1. The TCR comes from an adult woman with Graves' disease, either hyperthyroidism or ophthalmopathy (not recorded which). Here the CDR3 reads CAISRDRDRQTQYF. The CDR3, as DNA: TGTGCCATCAGCCGGGACAGGGATCGGCAGACCCAGTACTTC.